This TCR beta chain originates from a study of T cells after yellow fever vaccination. Whole-study context: Where fractions had low cell numbers, libraries were prepared from them with the SMART-Seq v4 Ultra Low Input RNA kit. Broader study findings: A weaker but faster secondary response was observed, peaking on day 5 versus 15.

About this clonotype: Its antigen is undetermined.

TCRdb ran MiXCR on the 5' RACE reads and lists one entry per CDR3 protein. The table shows roughly 240,000 distinct CDR3 sequences, with roughly 6.8% occurring only once. This TCR derives from a man younger than 40 who received the YFV17D yellow fever vaccine. Sequenced here: CD4+ T cells sorted from PBMCs, sampled on the day of the yellow fever booster vaccination.

Here the CDR3 DNA reads TGTGCCAGCAGCTTAGCTCTGGATAATGAGCAGTTCTTC. It yields the protein CASSLALDNEQFF. V is TRBV7-2 and J is TRBJ2-1; D is ambiguous. The length of the CDR3 is 13 residues. V was trimmed by 0 bases and J by 7 bases, leaving 7 bases between them. Germline V gene sequence: CDR1 SGHTA, CDR2 FQGNSA.